This note documents a single T cell receptor (beta chain) sequence. With 0 bases removed from V and 9 bases from J, the gap between germline ends came to 10 bases. CDR1 and CDR2 from the germline V gene are SGHRS and YFSETQ. The CDR3 is 14 amino acids. This entry belongs to a study of blood T cell repertoires in COVID-19. Sequenced by immunoSEQ multiplex PCR; TCRdb stores in-frame clones only, minus some. The sample carries 250,000 or so clones, more than 70% recorded once. Sequenced material: peripheral blood. The V and J genes are TRBV5-1 and TRBJ1-6; D possibly corresponds to TRBD1 (6 bases). This clonotype was obtained from a man at least 80 years old with acute or convalescent COVID-19. CDR3 nucleotide sequence: TGCGCCAGCAGCTTGGAGGGGGTTAGTTCACCCCTCCACTTT. Its translation: CASSLEGVSSPLHF. The variable domain in full, with the rest retrieved from reference TRBV5-1 and TRBJ1-6, is KAGVTQTPRYLIKTRGQQVTLSCSPISGHRSVSWYQQTPGQGLQFLFEYFSETQRNKGNFPGRFSGRQFSNSRSEMNVSTLELGDSALYLCASSLEGVSSPLHFGNGTRLTVT.